This T cell receptor beta chain was obtained from a study of T cell changes during pregnancy in multiple sclerosis. Sequencing used immunoSEQ multiplex PCR; TCRdb keeps in-frame clones, though not all of them. The sample shows 75,000 to 95,000 clones, around 90% of them seen only once. This clonotype was obtained from a female donor with multiple sclerosis, enrolled in a pregnancy study. Sequences were derived from peripheral blood, sampled in the first trimester of pregnancy.

CDR3 DNA: TGTGCCAGCAGCGCCCCCGCTAGCGGGTTGAACAATGAGCAGTTCTTC. Amino acid sequence: CASSAPASGLNNEQFF. This rearrangement joins TRBV7-9 to TRBJ2-1; 8 bases align to TRBD2. With V trimmed by 5 bases and J by 5 bases, 11 bases remained unmatched. The CDR3 sequence is 16 residues long. Germline V lookup: CDR1 SEHNR, CDR2 FQNEAQ (reference sequence). The complete variable domain, with remaining parts taken from reference TRBV7-9 and TRBJ2-1, reads DTGVSQNPRHKITKRGQNVTFRCDPISEHNRLYWYRQTLGQGPEFLTYFQNEAQLEKSRLLSDRFSAERPKGSFSTLEIQRTEQGDSAMYLCASSAPASGLNNEQFFGPGTRLTVL.